This paragraph covers one T cell receptor (beta chain) sequence. Seattle enrolled patients during active infection and tracked them longitudinally. Sequencing was performed with immunoSEQ multiplex PCR; in TCRdb, only in-frame clones are kept and a portion is missing. The sample lists roughly 120,000 clones; almost 90% were seen once. These data come from a study of blood T cell repertoires in COVID-19. Overall study: The study drew acute and convalescent COVID-19 samples from the United States, Italy and Spain.

The CDR3 is made up of 14 amino acids. CDR1 SGHRS and CDR2 YFSETQ come from the germline V gene. The J segment lost 6 bases and the V segment lost 4 bases, leaving 7 bases of the junction unmatched. This clonotype was sampled from a woman aged 55-75 years with COVID-19, enrolled during active disease. Sequenced sample: peripheral blood. This chain links TRBV5-1 with TRBJ2-7; TRBD1 agrees at 10 bases. CDR3 in amino acids: CASSLRDRGVEQYF. CDR3 nucleotides: TGCGCCAGCAGCCTCCGGGACAGGGGAGTCGAGCAGTACTTC.